This T cell receptor (beta chain) is drawn from a study of high-grade serous ovarian cancer treatment subgroups. Study background: Each sample yielded on average 7,494 unique TCR beta rearrangements from about 15,000 reads. General study findings and limits: Spatial context was lost because tumors were sequenced in bulk. The analyses considered CDR3 and ignored CDR1 and CDR2.

Of note for this clone: Its antigen is still unknown.

CDR3 size: 13 residues. V lost 7 bases to trimming and J lost 8 bases, with 19 bases between them. The germline gives CDR1 SGDLS, CDR2 YYNGEE. Method: immunoSEQ multiplex PCR; TCRdb's copy keeps in-frame clones and lacks some. The sample has about 7,800 clones; 62% are singletons. Tumor samples were taken before definitive surgery or chemotherapy. The sequenced sample consisted of tumor tissue. This sequence was found in a human donor with high-grade serous ovarian cancer. The rearrangement links TRBV9 to TRBJ2-7; D remains ambiguous. The CDR3 region is CASALPGRSKQYF. Written as DNA, the CDR3 is TGTGCCAGCGCTCTCCCCGGCAGGTCGAAGCAGTACTTC.